This record covers a single TCR beta chain. The J segment lost 4 bases and the V segment lost 4 bases, leaving 4 bases of the junction unmatched. This CDR3 contains 15 residues. From germline, CDR1 is MDHEN and CDR2 SYDVKM. In the original analysis: Amplification from reference gene primers served as the basis for estimated nucleated cell counts. The protocol was immunoSEQ multiplex PCR, while the TCRdb copy is restricted to in-frame clones and leaves out a portion. V and J calls and clone size come straight from that table; D and trimming were deduced from the DNA. In the table there are 150,000 or so clones, 88% of which are singletons. The sample is drawn from a study of blood T cell repertoires in COVID-19. Study information: Sites across the United States, Italy and Spain contributed samples from acute and convalescent COVID-19. PBMCs, B-cell-depleted T cells, or T cells provided the cDNA or gDNA that made up the material.

The J gene is TRBJ1-3, the V gene TRBV28; 10 bases line up with TRBD1. The clonotype originates from a man aged 45 to 65 with acute or convalescent COVID-19. The sequencing sample was made of peripheral blood. Here the CDR3 reads CASSYGDRGGNTIYF. CDR3 DNA: TGTGCCAGCAGTTATGGGGACAGGGGAGGAAACACCATATATTTT.